This TCR beta chain was retrieved from a study of Ad26.COV2.S vaccination and SARS-CoV-2 variants (dated by TCRdb to the early 2020s). For context, the study as a whole: Donors in the vaccine arm were drawn from COV1001, a multicentre, randomized, double-blind, placebo-controlled phase I-IIa trial testing Ad26.COV2.S in healthy adults. TCRbeta repertoire sequencing served as the tool for gauging how specific and how broad the SARS-CoV-2-reactive T cell receptors were following Ad26.COV2.S vaccination. The TCR-sequenced set comprised approximately 32 samples: some 20 Ad26.COV2.S vaccine recipients, 5 placebo recipients and 8 SARS-CoV-2 convalescent individuals. Participants in the trial were split at random into five groups of five each, receiving low-dose or high-dose Ad26.COV2.S once or twice, or else placebo on both occasions. Blinding of investigators to trial group allocation was maintained during experiments and outcome assessment. Ad26.COV2.S was given intramuscularly at 5x10^10 or 1x10^11 viral particles, as a single shot or as two shots 56 days apart.

The immunoSEQ Assay was used to sequence TCRbeta CDR3 regions. After extraction, genomic DNA underwent amplification by bias-controlled multiplex PCR, followed by high-throughput sequencing. Under the source paper's analysis protocol: To quantify the absolute abundance of every unique TCRbeta CDR3 region, sequences were collapsed and filtered. T cell fraction was estimated by normalizing TCRbeta template counts to usable DNA, which was measured by amplifying reference genes present in all nucleated cells. Repertoire TCRs were annotated as SARS-CoV-2-specific when V gene, CDR3 amino acid sequence and J gene were exactly matched to a known reactive TCR set. MIRA supplied the reference SARS-CoV-2 TCR set, which was filtered for enrichment in COVID-19-positive ImmuneCODE repertoires so that public or cross-reactive TCRs were removed. Based on the MIRA antigens, annotated TCRs were further analysed at the level of specific ORF or position within ORF. Breadth was defined as the number of annotated unique rearrangements divided by the total number of unique productive rearrangements, and depth was defined as the summed frequency of the annotated unique rearrangements. TCR breadth was compared between groups using two-sided Wilcoxon rank-sum tests. This is the immuneACCESS table as TCRdb keeps it, with only in-frame sequences that have V and J called. A part of the clones is gone; compared with another copy, unresolved V genes explain less than half, and the rest is unexplained. V and J calls and clone size are copied from that table; D and trimming were computed from the DNA. This sample is represented by hundreds of thousands of clones; approximately 81% of them were singletons. The ten largest clones capture roughly 3.5% of the sample.

The meaning of the sample's treatment or condition label: 19 received Ad26.COV2.S at low or high dose, single or two shots; 5 received placebo; per-sample allocation not given. For vaccine and placebo recipients, the sequenced repertoires came from samples collected on day 63 after the first injection. Between 29 July and 7 August 2020, Cohort 1b enrolled some 25 adults aged 18-55 years at one site in Boston, USA. Ad26.COV2.S consisted of a replication-incompetent adenovirus type 26 vector by which a prefusion-stabilized SARS-CoV-2 spike protein from the original Wuhan strain was expressed. The cysteine opens and the phenylalanine closes a CDR3 of 15 amino acids. Only CDR3 DNA is held: 45 bases, read in frame from base 1. The germline V gene specifies KGHDR as CDR1 and SFDVKD as CDR2. Relative to germline, V is 4 bases shorter and J is 1 base shorter, with 12 bases between their ends. Remarks on this clone: What antigen it recognizes has not been identified. No base quality information exists; no much larger clone differs at one position.

Study-level results and caveats: The authors noted that total T cell responses may have been underestimated by the TCR breadth and depth analyses. After vaccination, spike-specific CD8+ and CD4+ T cell responses were reported to show substantial breadth. Vaccine and placebo recipients had similar non-spike TCR breadth, a finding consistent with the vaccine containing only spike. The study lacked the statistical power to compare responses across vaccine doses or regimens. Compared with placebo recipients, Ad26.COV2.S recipients showed higher spike-specific TCR breadth (P = 0.0014).

This material consisted of peripheral blood, taken in a trial of Ad26.COV2.S vaccine versus placebo. This chain joins TRBV24-1 to TRBJ1-1; TRBD1 is possibly the D segment (5 matching bases). This sequence originates from a person aged 18 to 65 who received the Ad26.COV2.S COVID-19 vaccine or a placebo. The CDR3 is CATSDHGQANTEAFF. The sequenced DNA: TGTGCCACCAGTGACCATGGACAAGCGAACACTGAAGCTTTCTTT.